One and the same sample provided the 32 T cell receptor beta chains below, sequenced in a study of T cells in Graves' hyperthyroidism and ophthalmopathy. Amplification targeted TCR beta CDR3 regions from RNA transcripts. TCR CDR3 underwent first-round RT-PCR with the HTBI primer set. TCRdb analysed the multiplex PCR reads with MiXCR anew, one entry per CDR3 protein. The sample has hundreds of thousands of distinct CDR3 sequences, nearly 20% seen once; the top ten hold roughly 44%. Sequencing was performed on blood. These receptors came from a man aged 40-55 years with Graves' ophthalmopathy.

To note about this clonotype: This sequence may be a read error, since a much larger clone differs from it by one base. The chain couples TRBV6-2 or TRBV6-3 to TRBJ2-1, with 8 bases matching TRBD2. With 5 bases clipped from V and 2 bases from J, the junction kept 14 bases outside the gene matches. This CDR3 has 18 amino acids. Germline V gives CDR1 MNHEY, CDR2 SVGEGT. CDR3 DNA sequence: TGTGCCAGCAGTCCGGATTGGTTAGCGGGAAGGACCTACAATGAGCAGTTCTTC. Its translation is CASSPDWLAGRTYNEQFF.

This clonotype came up a few times. V is TRBV4-1 and J is TRBJ2-3; TRBD2 matches 8 bases. Per the germline V gene, CDR1 is MGHRA and CDR2 is YSYEKL. The trim removed 0 bases at V and 0 bases at J, leaving 2 bases unmatched. CDR3 length: 16 amino acids. The CDR3 nucleotides are TGCGCCAGCAGCCAAGAGACGGGAGGGAGCACAGATACGCAGTATTTT. Translating it yields CASSQETGGSTDTQYF.

This clonotype was observed at least ten times. In nucleotides, the CDR3 is TGTGCCAGCAGTCCCAATGACAGCCGATACACCGGGGAGCTGTTTTTT. Protein product: CASSPNDSRYTGELFF. The V gene is TRBV6-1, the J gene TRBJ2-2, with D perhaps TRBD1 (5 bases). V was clipped by 5 bases and J by 3 bases, with 16 bases between them. Germline assignment: CDR1 MNHNS and CDR2 SASEGT. The CDR3 length is 16 residues.

This clonotype has only a few counts. The rearrangement joins TRBV6-1 to TRBJ1-5; D gene ambiguous. The CDR3 has 13 residues. Germline V gene data show CDR1 as MNHNS and CDR2 as SASEGT. V lost 6 bases and J lost 5, with 11 bases in between. CDR3 nucleotides: TGTGCCAGCAGCCGGAGTTATTATCAGCCCCAGCATTTT. It is translated as CASSRSYYQPQHF.

The rearrangement links TRBV19 to TRBJ2-7; TRBD1 aligns across 7 bases. The CDR3 is 15 amino acids. V shed 3 bases and J 3 bases; nucleotides not matched to a gene: 8. Germline V gives CDR1 LNHDA, CDR2 SQIVND (reference sequence). The DNA for the CDR3 is TGTGCCAGTAGTATTCCCGGGACAGCCATCTACGAGCAGTACTTC. This codes for CASSIPGTAIYEQYF. Supplemented by reference TRBV19 and TRBJ2-7, the full variable domain reads DGGITQSPKYLFRKEGQNVTLSCEQNLNHDAMYWYRQDPGQGLRLIYYSQIVNDFQKGDIAEGYSVSREKKESFPLTVTSAQKNPTAFYLCASSIPGTAIYEQYFGPGTRLTVT.

The sample holds many counts of this clonotype. The genes are TRBV11-2 and TRBJ2-4; 10 nucleotides align to TRBD2. Per the germline V gene, CDR1 is SGHAT and CDR2 is FQNNGV. The J segment lost 1 base and the V segment lost 3 bases, leaving 18 bases of the junction unmatched. The CDR3 spans 21 residues. The CDR3, as DNA: TGTGCCAGCAGCTTCGCGAGAGGGGAAAGCGGGAGGGCCCCCGCCAAAAACATTCAGTACTTC. Amino acids: CASSFARGESGRAPAKNIQYF.

This clonotype occurred a few times. V and J are TRBV12-3 or TRBV12-4 and TRBJ1-2; D is ambiguous. The V gene lost 6 bases and the J gene lost 8 bases, with 13 bases spanning the gap. The CDR3 loop spans 12 amino acids. CDR3 nucleotide sequence: TGTGCCAGCAGAATAGGGTCTAAGGGCTACACCTTC. It yields the protein CASRIGSKGYTF.

The J gene is TRBJ2-7, the V gene TRBV20-1; 10 positions match TRBD2. V shed 3 bases, J shed 6 bases, and the junction held 2 bases outside the gene matches. CDR3 length equals 12 residues. CDR1 and CDR2 (germline): DFQATT, SNEGSKA (reference sequence). The CDR3 nucleotides are TGCAGTGCTAGTCTAGCGGGAGTCGAGCAGTACTTC. Protein product: CSASLAGVEQYF.

Only a few counts were recorded for this clonotype. The chain couples TRBV20-1 to TRBJ2-2, with 8 positions matching TRBD2. The CDR3 has 17 residues. V dropped 5 bases and J dropped 7; count of bases not matched to a gene: 18. Germline lookup yields CDR1 DFQATT and CDR2 SNEGSKA (reference sequence). DNA of the CDR3: TGCAGTGCTCCACTCCTACTAGCGGAGGAAAACGGCGGGGAGCTGTTTTTT. It specifies CSAPLLLAEENGGELFF.

This clonotype turned up a few times. The germline gene is not matched at one end of the junction; a read error may be the cause. The chain combines TRBV12-3 or TRBV12-4 with TRBJ2-5; 12 bases agree with TRBD1. CDR3 length equals 14 residues. CDR3 amino acids: CASRGTGGQQTQYF. The CDR3 bases are TGTGCCAGCAGAGGGACAGGGGGCCAACAGACCCAGTACTTC.

The chain is built from TRBV19 and TRBJ2-7; D ambiguous. The CDR3 totals 13 residues. V gave up 5 bases and J gave up 4 bases, with 12 bases separating them. CDR1 is LNHDA, CDR2 SQIVND, per germline (reference sequence). The CDR3 here is CASSPSDEYEQYF. The CDR3 DNA follows: TGTGCCAGTAGTCCTTCGGACGAATACGAGCAGTACTTC.

This clonotype has ten or more counts. The chain has TRBV28 and TRBJ2-1; 7 bases are a match to TRBD2. The CDR3 consists of 15 residues. V shed 6 bases, J shed 5 bases, and the junction held 10 bases outside the gene matches. CDR1 is MDHEN and CDR2 is SYDVKM in the germline V gene. CDR3 bases: TGTGCCAGCAGCGGGAGGAGGGGAGGGCACAATGAGCAGTTCTTC. Amino acids: CASSGRRGGHNEQFF.

The chain couples TRBV7-9 to TRBJ2-7; no firm D call. There are 13 residues in the CDR3. V lost 1 base, J lost 3 bases, and 7 bases lay in between. Per the germline V gene, CDR1 is SEHNR and CDR2 is FQNEAQ (reference sequence). CDR3 nucleotides: TGTGCCAGCAGCTTAGTGGGCCGCTACGAGCAGTACTTC. This sequence encodes CASSLVGRYEQYF.

The chain joins TRBV11-1 to TRBJ2-1, with 14 bases lining up with TRBD2. Germline V gene sequence: CDR1 SGHAT, CDR2 FQDESV (reference sequence). The V segment lost 6 bases and the J segment 8 bases; nucleotides outside the gene matches: 9. This CDR3 is built from 16 residues. CDR3 amino acids: CASSAGTSGRGHEQFF. For the CDR3, the DNA is TGTGCCAGCAGTGCCGGGACTAGCGGGAGAGGGCATGAGCAGTTCTTC.

The genes are TRBV7-2 and TRBJ2-7, with D perhaps matching TRBD2 (5 bases). Trimming took off 4 bases at V and 6 bases at J, with 13 bases between the two ends. The CDR3 has 13 amino acids. Germline CDR1 and CDR2: SGHTA and FQGNSA. The DNA for the CDR3 is TGTGCCAGCAGCTCGTCCGGCGGAGGCGAGCAGTACTTC. This encodes CASSSSGGGEQYF.

In this sample, this clonotype turned up a few times. V is TRBV5-1 and J is TRBJ1-2, with 8 bases matching TRBD1. This CDR3 is 18 amino acids long. The ends lost 0 bases at V and 3 bases at J; junction bases unmatched: 13. Germline V CDR1 and CDR2: SGHRS, YFSETQ. The CDR3 bases are TGCGCCAGCAGCTTGGCCTTGGCAGGGGGCGGATTAGACTATGGCTACACCTTC. The encoded protein is CASSLALAGGGLDYGYTF.

This clonotype was picked up a small number of times. V and J are TRBV27 and TRBJ2-7; possibly TRBD2 for D (5 bases). The ends were cut back, 7 bases at V and 4 bases at J, with 14 bases in the middle. The CDR3 is 13 amino acids. Germline-derived CDR1 and CDR2 are MNHEY and SMNVEV (reference sequence). The CDR3 DNA sequence: TGTGCCAGCACCCAAGGAGGAGAGTACGAGCAGTACTTC. Encoded protein: CASTQGGEYEQYF.

The chain carries TRBV6-2 or TRBV6-3 and TRBJ2-5; D not certain. CDR3 length equals 16 residues. From germline, CDR1 is MNHEY and CDR2 SVGEGT. The V and J ends lost 4 bases and 2 bases respectively, with 17 bases between them. The CDR3 region is CASSLRKGLGQETQYF. As DNA, the CDR3 is TGTGCCAGCAGTTTAAGAAAAGGGCTTGGGCAAGAGACCCAGTACTTC.

This clonotype was seen more than once but under ten times. This sequence joins TRBV15 and TRBJ1-3; D gene unclear. V lost 0 bases, J lost 2 bases, and 11 bases lay in between. CDR1 is LNHNV, CDR2 YYDKDF, per germline (reference sequence). The CDR3 runs 16 residues. The CDR3 DNA reads as TGTGCCACCAGCAGAGATCTTGGTCGGACTGGAAACACCATATATTTT. Amino acids: CATSRDLGRTGNTIYF.

This clonotype occurred a few times. The CDR3 region has the DNA TGTGCCAGCAAAAGCCTGAGCAATCAGCCCCAGCATTTT. The encoded protein is CASKSLSNQPQHF. The rearrangement uses TRBV12-3 or TRBV12-4 and TRBJ1-5; no firm D call. Trimming pared 7 bases from V and 1 base from J, leaving 8 bases between. This CDR3 contains 13 residues.

CDR3 nucleotide sequence: TGTGCCAGCGGGGGCGGGACAGGGGCTCGGAGCTCTGGAAACACCATATATTTT. Translation: CASGGGTGARSSGNTIYF. The J gene is TRBJ1-3, the V gene TRBV2, with 10 positions matching TRBD1. Trimming cost V 8 bases and J 0 bases; bases outside gene matches: 13. The V gene's germline CDR1 is SNHLY and CDR2 FYNNEI. The CDR3 has 18 residues.

This clonotype was seen ten or more times. J is TRBJ2-7 and V is TRBV3-1, with TRBD2 as a possible D gene (6 bases). The germline gives CDR1 LGHDT, CDR2 YNNKEL (reference sequence). This CDR3 has 15 residues. Trimming pared 2 bases from V and 3 bases from J, leaving 14 bases between. The CDR3 DNA follows: TGTGCCAGCAGCCAAAATCCGGGAGAGGGCTACGAGCAGTACTTC. The encoded protein is CASSQNPGEGYEQYF.

The chain carries TRBV12-3 or TRBV12-4 and TRBJ1-2; D not resolved. Trimming pared 1 base from V and 4 bases from J, leaving 10 bases between. The CDR3 has 14 amino acids. The CDR3 coding sequence is TGTGCCAGCAGTTTAGGAGAACAGAGCTATGGCTACACCTTC. It translates to CASSLGEQSYGYTF.

The chain carries TRBV14 and TRBJ2-7; TRBD2 matches 9 bases. The CDR3 length is 15 residues. V dropped 3 bases and J dropped 3; count of bases not matched to a gene: 6. The V gene's germline CDR1 is SGHDN and CDR2 FVKESK. CDR3 loop: CASSHFSGGDYEQYF. In DNA form, the CDR3 reads TGTGCCAGCAGCCATTTTAGCGGGGGAGACTACGAGCAGTACTTC.

The chain uses TRBV19 and TRBJ1-1; D is uncertain. The CDR3 totals 11 residues. Looked up from germline, CDR1 is LNHDA and CDR2 is SQIVND (reference sequence). The V and J ends lost 4 bases and 6 bases respectively, with 6 bases between them. CDR3 sequence: CASSRRAEAFF. The DNA of the CDR3 is TGTGCCAGTAGTAGGAGGGCTGAAGCTTTCTTT.

This clonotype appeared many times. One junction end disagrees with the germline gene, perhaps due to a read error. This chain uses TRBV5-1 with TRBJ2-5, with D tentatively TRBD2 (6 bases). The germline V gene has CDR1 SGHRS and CDR2 YFSETQ. CDR3 size: 14 residues. The CDR3 here is CASSLGGPQETQYF. CDR3 coding DNA: TGTGCCAGCAGTTTAGGAGGGCCACAAGAGACCCAGTACTTC.

This clonotype has more than one count but fewer than ten. This chain joins TRBV9 and TRBJ2-3; D not resolved. The CDR3 consists of 13 residues. CDR1 and CDR2 from the germline V gene are SGDLS and YYNGEE. V shed 7 bases and J shed 2 bases, with 11 bases lying between them. The CDR3 region has the DNA TGTGCCAGCGGACCGACTCACACAGATACGCAGTATTTT. The encoded protein is CASGPTHTDTQYF.

This clonotype occurred a few times. The chain couples TRBV5-5 to TRBJ2-1; D unclear. V gave up 0 bases and J gave up 10 bases, with 11 bases separating them. This CDR3 comprises 13 residues. Germline V gives CDR1 SGHKS, CDR2 YYEKEE (reference sequence). The CDR3 nucleotides read TGTGCCAGCAGCTTGGCCCTACTAAGGGAGCAGTTCTTC. Its protein is CASSLALLREQFF.

V is TRBV5-5 and J is TRBJ1-1, with 9 positions matching TRBD1. Trimming at V came to 4 bases and at J to 1 base, leaving 8 bases not matched to a gene. The CDR3 loop spans 16 amino acids. In germline, CDR1 is SGHKS, CDR2 YYEKEE (reference sequence). For the CDR3, the DNA is TGTGCCAGCAGCCTCTGGACAGGGGTTCGGAACACTGAAGCTTTCTTT. It translates to CASSLWTGVRNTEAFF.

This chain links TRBV3-1 with TRBJ2-3, with a possible D match to TRBD2 (5 bases). Germline CDR1 and CDR2: LGHDT and YNNKEL (reference sequence). The CDR3 spans 17 residues. V shed 4 bases and J shed 0 bases, with 17 bases lying between them. CDR3 loop: CASSRPGLADSTDTQYF. The CDR3 DNA is TGTGCCAGCAGCCGCCCCGGGCTAGCTGATAGCACAGATACGCAGTATTTT.

This clonotype was counted many times. The chain couples TRBV20-1 to TRBJ2-7, with 12 nucleotides matching TRBD2. V was pared by 6 bases and J by 1 base, with 13 bases of the junction left unmatched. This CDR3 region has 17 residues. Germline-derived CDR1 and CDR2 are DFQATT and SNEGSKA (reference sequence). DNA of the CDR3: TGCAGTGCCGCGGGACTAGCGGGTGCTCTGGGATCCTACGAGCAGTACTTC. It is translated as CSAAGLAGALGSYEQYF.

This chain joins TRBV3-1 and TRBJ2-1, with D perhaps assigned TRBD1 or TRBD2 (5 bases each). With 6 bases removed from V and 8 bases from J, the gap between germline ends came to 14 bases. CDR3 length: 13 residues. The germline V gene has CDR1 LGHDT and CDR2 YNNKEL (reference sequence). CDR3: CASRSGPGDEQFF. The CDR3, as DNA: TGTGCCAGCAGGTCGGGGCCCGGGGATGAGCAGTTCTTC.